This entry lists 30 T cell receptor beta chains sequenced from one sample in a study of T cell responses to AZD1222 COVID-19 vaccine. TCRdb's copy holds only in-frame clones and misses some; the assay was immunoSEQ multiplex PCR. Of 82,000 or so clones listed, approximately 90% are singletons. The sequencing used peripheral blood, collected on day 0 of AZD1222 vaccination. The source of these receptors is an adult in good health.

The CDR3 here is CASSLGGGPGNTIYF. CDR3 in DNA: TGTGCCAGCAGCTTAGGCGGGGGTCCTGGAAACACCATATATTTT. This rearrangement joins TRBV7-2 to TRBJ1-3; a possible D gene is TRBD1 (5 bases). Trimming left V 1 base short and J 2 bases short, with 9 bases between. CDR1 and CDR2 (germline): SGHTA, FQGNSA. The CDR3 loop spans 15 amino acids.

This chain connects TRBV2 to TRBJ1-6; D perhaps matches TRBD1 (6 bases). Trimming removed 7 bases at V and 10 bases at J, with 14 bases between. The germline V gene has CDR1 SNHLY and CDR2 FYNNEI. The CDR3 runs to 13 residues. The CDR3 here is CASNRDINSPLHF. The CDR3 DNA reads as TGTGCCAGCAATAGGGACATTAACTCACCCCTCCACTTT. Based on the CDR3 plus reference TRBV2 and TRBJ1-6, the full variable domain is EPEVTQTPSHQVTQMGQEVILRCVPISNHLYFYWYRQILGQKVEFLVSFYNNEISEKSEIFDDQFSVERPDGSNFTLKIRSTKLEDSAMYFCASNRDINSPLHFGNGTRLTVT.

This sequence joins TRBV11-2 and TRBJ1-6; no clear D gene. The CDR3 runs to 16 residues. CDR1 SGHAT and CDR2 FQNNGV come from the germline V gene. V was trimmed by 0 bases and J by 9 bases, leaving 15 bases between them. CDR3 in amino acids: CASSLDTSFGLSPLHF. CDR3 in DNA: TGTGCCAGCAGCTTAGATACATCGTTTGGGCTTTCACCCCTCCACTTT.

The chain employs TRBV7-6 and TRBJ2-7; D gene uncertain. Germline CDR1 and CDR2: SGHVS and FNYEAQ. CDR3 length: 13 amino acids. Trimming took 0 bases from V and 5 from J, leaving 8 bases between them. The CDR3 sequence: CASSLAFRNEQYF. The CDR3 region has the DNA TGTGCCAGCAGCTTAGCGTTTAGAAACGAGCAGTACTTC.

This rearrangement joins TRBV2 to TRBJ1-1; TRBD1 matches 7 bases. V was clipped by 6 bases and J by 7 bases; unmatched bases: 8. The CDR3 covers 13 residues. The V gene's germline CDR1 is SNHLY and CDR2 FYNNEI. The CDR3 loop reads CASSNLQGIEAFF. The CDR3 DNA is TGTGCCAGCAGCAACTTACAGGGGATTGAAGCTTTCTTT. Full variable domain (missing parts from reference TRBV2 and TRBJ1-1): EPEVTQTPSHQVTQMGQEVILRCVPISNHLYFYWYRQILGQKVEFLVSFYNNEISEKSEIFDDQFSVERPDGSNFTLKIRSTKLEDSAMYFCASSNLQGIEAFFGQGTRLTVV.

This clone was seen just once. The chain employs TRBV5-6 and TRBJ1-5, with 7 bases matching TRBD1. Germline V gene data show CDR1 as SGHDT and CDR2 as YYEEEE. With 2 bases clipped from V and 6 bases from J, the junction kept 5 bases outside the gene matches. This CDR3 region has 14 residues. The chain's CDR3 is CASSFMAGGQPQHF. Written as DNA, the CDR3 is TGTGCCAGCAGCTTTATGGCAGGGGGTCAGCCCCAGCATTTT. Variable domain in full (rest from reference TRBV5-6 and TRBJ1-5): DAGVTQSPTHLIKTRGQQVTLRCSPKSGHDTVSWYQQALGQGPQFIFQYYEEEERQRGNFPDRFSGHQFPNYSSELNVNALLLGDSALYLCASSFMAGGQPQHFGDGTRLSIL.

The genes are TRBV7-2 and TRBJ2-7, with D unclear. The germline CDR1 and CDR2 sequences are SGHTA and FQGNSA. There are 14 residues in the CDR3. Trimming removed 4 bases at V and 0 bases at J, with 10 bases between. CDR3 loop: CASSSDGYSYEQYF. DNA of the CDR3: TGTGCCAGCAGCTCTGACGGTTACTCCTACGAGCAGTACTTC.

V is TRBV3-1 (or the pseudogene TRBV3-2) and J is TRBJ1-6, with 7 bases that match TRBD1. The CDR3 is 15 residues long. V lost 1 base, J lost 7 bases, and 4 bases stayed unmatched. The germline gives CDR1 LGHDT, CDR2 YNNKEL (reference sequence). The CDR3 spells CASSQVLQGNSPLHF. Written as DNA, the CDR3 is TGTGCCAGCAGCCAAGTTTTACAGGGGAATTCACCCCTCCACTTT.

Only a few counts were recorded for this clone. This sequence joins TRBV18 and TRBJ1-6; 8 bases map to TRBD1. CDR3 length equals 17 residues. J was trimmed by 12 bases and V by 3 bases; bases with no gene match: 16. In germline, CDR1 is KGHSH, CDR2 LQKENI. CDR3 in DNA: TGTGCCAGCTCACCTTCTATGCGGACAGGGAGCGTAGGACCCCTCCACTTT. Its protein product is CASSPSMRTGSVGPLHF.

The CDR3 DNA sequence: TGCGCCAGCAGCCGTGATCGGGCCTCTGGAAACACCATATATTTT. This encodes CASSRDRASGNTIYF. V gene TRBV5-1 combines with J gene TRBJ1-3; unclear D gene. The germline V gene has CDR1 SGHRS and CDR2 YFSETQ. This CDR3 region has 15 residues. The ends were cut back, 4 bases at V and 0 bases at J, with 11 bases in the middle.

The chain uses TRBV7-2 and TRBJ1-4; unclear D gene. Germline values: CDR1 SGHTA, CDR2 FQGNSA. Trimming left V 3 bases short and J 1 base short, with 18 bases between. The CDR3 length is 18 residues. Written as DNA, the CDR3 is TGTGCCAGCAGCTTCGTCATCGAAGCCCGAGGAACTAATGAAAAACTGTTTTTT. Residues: CASSFVIEARGTNEKLFF.

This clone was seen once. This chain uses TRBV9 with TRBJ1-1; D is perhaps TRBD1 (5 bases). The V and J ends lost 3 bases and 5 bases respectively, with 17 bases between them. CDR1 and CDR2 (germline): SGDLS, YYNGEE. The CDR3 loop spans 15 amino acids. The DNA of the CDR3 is TGTGCCAGCAGCGCCCTCGGCAGGGAGGGGACTGAAGCTTTCTTT. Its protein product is CASSALGREGTEAFF.

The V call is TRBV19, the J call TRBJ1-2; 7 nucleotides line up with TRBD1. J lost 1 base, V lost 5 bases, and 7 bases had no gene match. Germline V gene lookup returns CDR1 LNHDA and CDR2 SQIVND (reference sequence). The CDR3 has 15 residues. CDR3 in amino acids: CASSVGTVDNYGYTF. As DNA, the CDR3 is TGTGCCAGTAGTGTCGGGACAGTAGATAACTATGGCTACACCTTC. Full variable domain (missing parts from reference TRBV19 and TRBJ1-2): DGGITQSPKYLFRKEGQNVTLSCEQNLNHDAMYWYRQDPGQGLRLIYYSQIVNDFQKGDIAEGYSVSREKKESFPLTVTSAQKNPTAFYLCASSVGTVDNYGYTFGSGTRLTVV.

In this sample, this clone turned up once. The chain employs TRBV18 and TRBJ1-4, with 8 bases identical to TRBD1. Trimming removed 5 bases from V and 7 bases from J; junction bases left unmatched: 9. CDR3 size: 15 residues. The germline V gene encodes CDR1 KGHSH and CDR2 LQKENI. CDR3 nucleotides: TGTGCCAGCTCAACGACTCAGGGGGCCGGTGAAAAACTGTTTTTT. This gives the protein CASSTTQGAGEKLFF.

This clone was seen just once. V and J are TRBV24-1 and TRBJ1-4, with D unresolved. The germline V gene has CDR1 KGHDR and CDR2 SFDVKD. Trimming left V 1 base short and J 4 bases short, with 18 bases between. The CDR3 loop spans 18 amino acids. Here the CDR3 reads CATSDLFRPGTVNEKLFF. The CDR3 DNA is TGTGCCACCAGTGATTTATTCCGACCGGGAACCGTTAATGAAAAACTGTTTTTT.

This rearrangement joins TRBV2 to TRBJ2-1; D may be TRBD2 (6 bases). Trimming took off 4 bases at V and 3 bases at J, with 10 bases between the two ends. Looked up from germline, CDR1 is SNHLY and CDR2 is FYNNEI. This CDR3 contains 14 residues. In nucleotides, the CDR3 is TGTGCCAGCAGTGTCGGAGGGATCTACAATGAGCAGTTCTTC. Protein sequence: CASSVGGIYNEQFF.

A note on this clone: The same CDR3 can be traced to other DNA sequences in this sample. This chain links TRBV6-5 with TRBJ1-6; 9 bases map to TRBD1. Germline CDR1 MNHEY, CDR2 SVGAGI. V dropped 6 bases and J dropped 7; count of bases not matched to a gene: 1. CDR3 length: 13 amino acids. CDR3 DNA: TGTGCCAGCAGGGGACAGGGCAATTCACCCCTCCACTTT. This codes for CASRGQGNSPLHF.

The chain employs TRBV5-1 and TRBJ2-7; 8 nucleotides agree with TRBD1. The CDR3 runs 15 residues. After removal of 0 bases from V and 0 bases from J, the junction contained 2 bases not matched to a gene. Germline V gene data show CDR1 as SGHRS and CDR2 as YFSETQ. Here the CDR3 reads CASSLEGTGSYEQYF. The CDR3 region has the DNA TGCGCCAGCAGCTTGGAGGGGACAGGCTCCTACGAGCAGTACTTC. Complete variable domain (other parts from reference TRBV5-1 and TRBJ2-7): KAGVTQTPRYLIKTRGQQVTLSCSPISGHRSVSWYQQTPGQGLQFLFEYFSETQRNKGNFPGRFSGRQFSNSRSEMNVSTLELGDSALYLCASSLEGTGSYEQYFGPGTRLTVT.

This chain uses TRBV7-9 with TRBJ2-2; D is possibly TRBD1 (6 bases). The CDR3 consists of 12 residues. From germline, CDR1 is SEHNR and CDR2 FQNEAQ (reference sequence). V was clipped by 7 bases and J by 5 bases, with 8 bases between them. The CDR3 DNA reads TGTGCCAGCACCACAGGGACCGGGGAGCTGTTTTTT. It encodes CASTTGTGELFF.

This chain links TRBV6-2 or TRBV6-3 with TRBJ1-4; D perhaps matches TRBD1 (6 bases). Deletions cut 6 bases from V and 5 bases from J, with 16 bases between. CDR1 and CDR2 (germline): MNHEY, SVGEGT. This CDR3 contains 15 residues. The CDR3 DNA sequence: TGTGCCAGCAGCCCAGGGACACCTACGAATGAAAAACTGTTTTTT. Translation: CASSPGTPTNEKLFF.

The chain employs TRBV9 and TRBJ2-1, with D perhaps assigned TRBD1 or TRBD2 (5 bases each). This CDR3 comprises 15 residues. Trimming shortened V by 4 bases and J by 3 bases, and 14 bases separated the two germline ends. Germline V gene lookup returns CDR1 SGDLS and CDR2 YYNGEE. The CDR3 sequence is CASSPMGVSYNEQFF. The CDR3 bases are TGTGCCAGCAGCCCAATGGGGGTTAGCTACAATGAGCAGTTCTTC.

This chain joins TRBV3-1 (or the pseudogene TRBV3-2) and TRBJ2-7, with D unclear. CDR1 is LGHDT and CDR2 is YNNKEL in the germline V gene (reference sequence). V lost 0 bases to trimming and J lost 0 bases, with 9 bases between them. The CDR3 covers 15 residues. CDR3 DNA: TGTGCCAGCAGCCAAGAAGGTCGCCACTCCTACGAGCAGTACTTC. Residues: CASSQEGRHSYEQYF.

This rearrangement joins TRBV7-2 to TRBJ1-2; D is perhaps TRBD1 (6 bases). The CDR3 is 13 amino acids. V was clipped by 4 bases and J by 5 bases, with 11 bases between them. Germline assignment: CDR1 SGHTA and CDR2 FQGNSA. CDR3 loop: CASSSRDKYGYTF. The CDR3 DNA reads TGTGCCAGCAGCTCCCGGGACAAATATGGCTACACCTTC.

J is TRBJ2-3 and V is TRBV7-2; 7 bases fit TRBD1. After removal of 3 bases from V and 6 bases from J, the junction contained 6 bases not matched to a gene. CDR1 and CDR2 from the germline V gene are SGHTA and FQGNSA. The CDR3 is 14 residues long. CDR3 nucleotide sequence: TGTGCCAGCAGCTTGATGACAGGGATGGATACGCAGTATTTT. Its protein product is CASSLMTGMDTQYF.

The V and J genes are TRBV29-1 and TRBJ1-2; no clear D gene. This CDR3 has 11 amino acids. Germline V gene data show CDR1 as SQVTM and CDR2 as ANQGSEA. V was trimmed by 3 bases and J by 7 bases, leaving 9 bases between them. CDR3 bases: TGCAGCGTTGACCAGACTCTTGGCTACACCTTC. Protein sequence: CSVDQTLGYTF.

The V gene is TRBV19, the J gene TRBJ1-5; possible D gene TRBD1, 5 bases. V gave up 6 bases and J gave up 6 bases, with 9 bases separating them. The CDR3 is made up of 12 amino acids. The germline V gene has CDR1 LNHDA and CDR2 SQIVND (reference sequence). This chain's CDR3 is CASRAGGQPQHF. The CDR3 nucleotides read TGTGCCAGTAGGGCGGGGGGTCAGCCCCAGCATTTT.

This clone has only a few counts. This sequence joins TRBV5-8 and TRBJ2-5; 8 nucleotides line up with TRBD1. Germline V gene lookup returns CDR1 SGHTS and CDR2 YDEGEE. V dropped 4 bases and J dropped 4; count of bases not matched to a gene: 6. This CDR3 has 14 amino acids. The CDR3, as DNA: TGTGCCAGCAGCCCTGGACAGGGCGGAGAGACCCAGTACTTC. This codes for CASSPGQGGETQYF.

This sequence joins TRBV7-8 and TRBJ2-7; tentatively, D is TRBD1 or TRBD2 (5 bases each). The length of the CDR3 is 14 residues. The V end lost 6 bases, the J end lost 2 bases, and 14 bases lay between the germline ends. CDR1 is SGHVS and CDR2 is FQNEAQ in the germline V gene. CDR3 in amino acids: CASSSGTVPYEQYF. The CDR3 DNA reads TGTGCCAGCAGTTCCGGGACGGTGCCCTACGAGCAGTACTTC.

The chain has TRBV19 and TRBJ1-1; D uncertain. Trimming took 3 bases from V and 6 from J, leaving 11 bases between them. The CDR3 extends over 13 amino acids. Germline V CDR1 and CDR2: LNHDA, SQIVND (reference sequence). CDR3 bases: TGTGCCAGTAGTATCCGGGAGGTGGCTGAAGCTTTCTTT. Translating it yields CASSIREVAEAFF. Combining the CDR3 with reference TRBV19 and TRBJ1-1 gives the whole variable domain DGGITQSPKYLFRKEGQNVTLSCEQNLNHDAMYWYRQDPGQGLRLIYYSQIVNDFQKGDIAEGYSVSREKKESFPLTVTSAQKNPTAFYLCASSIREVAEAFFGQGTRLTVV.

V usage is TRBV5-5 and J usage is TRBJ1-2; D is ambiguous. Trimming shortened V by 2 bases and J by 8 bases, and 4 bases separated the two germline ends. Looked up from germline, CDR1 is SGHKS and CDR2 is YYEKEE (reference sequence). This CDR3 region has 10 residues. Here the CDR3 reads CASSFGGYTF. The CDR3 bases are TGTGCCAGCAGCTTTGGGGGCTACACCTTC.